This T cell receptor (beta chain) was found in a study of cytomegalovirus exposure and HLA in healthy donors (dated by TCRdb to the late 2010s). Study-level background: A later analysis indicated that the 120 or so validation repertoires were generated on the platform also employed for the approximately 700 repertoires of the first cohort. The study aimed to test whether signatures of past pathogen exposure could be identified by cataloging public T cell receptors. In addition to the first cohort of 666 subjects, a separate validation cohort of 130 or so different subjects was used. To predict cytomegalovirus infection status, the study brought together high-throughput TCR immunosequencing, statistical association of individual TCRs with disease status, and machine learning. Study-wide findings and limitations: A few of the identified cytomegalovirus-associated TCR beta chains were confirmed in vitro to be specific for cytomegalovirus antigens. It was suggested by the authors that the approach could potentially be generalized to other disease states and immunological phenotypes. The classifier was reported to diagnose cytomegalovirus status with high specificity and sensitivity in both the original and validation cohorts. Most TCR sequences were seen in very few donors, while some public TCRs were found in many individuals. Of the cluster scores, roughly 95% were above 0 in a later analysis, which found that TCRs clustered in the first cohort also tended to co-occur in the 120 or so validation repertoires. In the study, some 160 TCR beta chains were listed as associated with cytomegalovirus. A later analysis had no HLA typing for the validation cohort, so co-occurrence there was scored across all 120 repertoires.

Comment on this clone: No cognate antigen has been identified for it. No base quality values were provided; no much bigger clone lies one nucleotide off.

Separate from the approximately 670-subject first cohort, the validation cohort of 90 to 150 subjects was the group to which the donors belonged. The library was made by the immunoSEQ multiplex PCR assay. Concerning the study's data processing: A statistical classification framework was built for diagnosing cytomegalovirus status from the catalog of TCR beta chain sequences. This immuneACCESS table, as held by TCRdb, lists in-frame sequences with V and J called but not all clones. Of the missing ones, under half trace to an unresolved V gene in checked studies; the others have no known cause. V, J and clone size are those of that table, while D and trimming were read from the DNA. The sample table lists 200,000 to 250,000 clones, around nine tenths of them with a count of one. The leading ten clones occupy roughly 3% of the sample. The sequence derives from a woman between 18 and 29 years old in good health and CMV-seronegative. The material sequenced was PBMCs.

The DNA sequence reads TGTGCCAGCAGCTGGGAGGGGAGAACCTACGAGCAGTACTTC. The resulting protein is CASSWEGRTYEQYF. The V and J segments used are TRBV5-5 and TRBJ2-7; TRBD2 fits 7 bases in the junction. CDR1 and CDR2 (SGHKS, YYEKEE) derive from the germline V gene (reference sequence). There are 14 amino acids in the CDR3, from cysteine to phenylalanine inclusive. CDR3 DNA is the only sequence kept; it has 42 bases, read in frame from the first base. Relative to germline, V is missing 3 bases and J is missing 2 bases, with 5 bases of the junction outside any gene match.